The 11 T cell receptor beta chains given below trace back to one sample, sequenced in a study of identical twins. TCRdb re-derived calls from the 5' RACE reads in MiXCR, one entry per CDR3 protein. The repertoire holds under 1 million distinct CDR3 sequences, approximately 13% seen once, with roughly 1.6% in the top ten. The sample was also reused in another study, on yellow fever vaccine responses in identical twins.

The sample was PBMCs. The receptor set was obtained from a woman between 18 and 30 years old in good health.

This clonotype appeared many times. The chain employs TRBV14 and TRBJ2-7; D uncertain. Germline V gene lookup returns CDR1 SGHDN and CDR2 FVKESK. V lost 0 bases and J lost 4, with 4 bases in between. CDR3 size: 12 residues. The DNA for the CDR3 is TGTGCCAGCAGCCAAGACAAATACGAGCAGTACTTC. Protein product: CASSQDKYEQYF.

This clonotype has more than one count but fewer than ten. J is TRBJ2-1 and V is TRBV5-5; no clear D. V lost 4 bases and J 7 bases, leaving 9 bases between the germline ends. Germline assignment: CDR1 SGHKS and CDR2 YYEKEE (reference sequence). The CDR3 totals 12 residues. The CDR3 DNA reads TGTGCCAGCAGCCCGGCTTTTAATGAGCAGTTCTTC. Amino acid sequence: CASSPAFNEQFF.

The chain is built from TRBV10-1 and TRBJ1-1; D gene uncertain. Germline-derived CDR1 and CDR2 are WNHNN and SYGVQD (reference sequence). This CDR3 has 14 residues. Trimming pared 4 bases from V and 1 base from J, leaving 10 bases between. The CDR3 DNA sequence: TGCGCCAGCAGTGTGGAGGGAACGAACACTGAAGCTTTCTTT. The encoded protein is CASSVEGTNTEAFF.

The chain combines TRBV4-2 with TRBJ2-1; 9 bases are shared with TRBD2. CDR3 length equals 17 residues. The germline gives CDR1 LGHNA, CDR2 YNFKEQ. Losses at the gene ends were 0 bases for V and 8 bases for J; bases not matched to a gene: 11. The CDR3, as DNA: TGTGCCAGCAGCCAAGATCTCGAAGCGGGAGGCATCTATGAGCAGTTCTTC. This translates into CASSQDLEAGGIYEQFF.

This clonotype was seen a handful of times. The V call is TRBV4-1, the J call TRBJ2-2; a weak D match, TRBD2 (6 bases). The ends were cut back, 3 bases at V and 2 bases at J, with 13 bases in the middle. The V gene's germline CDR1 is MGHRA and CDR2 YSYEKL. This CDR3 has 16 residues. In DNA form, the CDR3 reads TGCGCCAGCAGCCACCCCGGGGGAGTCAACACCGGGGAGCTGTTTTTT. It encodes CASSHPGGVNTGELFF.

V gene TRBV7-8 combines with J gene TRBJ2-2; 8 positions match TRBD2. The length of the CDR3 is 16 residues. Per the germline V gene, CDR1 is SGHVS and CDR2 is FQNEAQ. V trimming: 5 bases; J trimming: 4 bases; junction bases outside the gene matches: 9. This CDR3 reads CASSPRGGLSTGELFF. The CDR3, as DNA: TGTGCCAGCAGCCCCCGGGGGGGGCTGAGCACCGGGGAGCTGTTTTTT. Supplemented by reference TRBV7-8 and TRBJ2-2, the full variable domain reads GAGVSQSPRYKVAKRGQDVALRCDPISGHVSLFWYQQALGQGPEFLTYFQNEAQLDKSGLPSDRFFAERPEGSVSTLKIQRTQQEDSAVYLCASSPRGGLSTGELFFGEGSRLTVL.

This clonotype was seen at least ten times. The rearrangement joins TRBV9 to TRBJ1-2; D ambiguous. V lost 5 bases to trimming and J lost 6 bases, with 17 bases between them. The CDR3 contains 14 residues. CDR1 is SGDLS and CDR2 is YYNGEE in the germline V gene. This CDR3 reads CASSGVAGTNGYTF. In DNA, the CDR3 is TGTGCCAGCAGTGGGGTGGCAGGAACTAATGGCTACACCTTC.

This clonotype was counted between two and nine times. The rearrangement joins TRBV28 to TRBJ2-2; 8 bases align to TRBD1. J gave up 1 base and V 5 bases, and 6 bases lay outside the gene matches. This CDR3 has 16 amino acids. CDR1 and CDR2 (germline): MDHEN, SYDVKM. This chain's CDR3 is CASSPTGVRNTGELFF. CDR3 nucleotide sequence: TGTGCCAGCAGTCCGACAGGGGTTCGGAACACCGGGGAGCTGTTTTTT.

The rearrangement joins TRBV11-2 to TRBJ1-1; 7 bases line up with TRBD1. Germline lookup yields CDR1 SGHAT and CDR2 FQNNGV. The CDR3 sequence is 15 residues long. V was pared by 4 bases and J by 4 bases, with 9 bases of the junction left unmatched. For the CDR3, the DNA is TGTGCCAGCAGCTCCTGCAGGGGGGTGGGCACTGAAGCTTTCTTT. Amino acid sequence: CASSSCRGVGTEAFF.

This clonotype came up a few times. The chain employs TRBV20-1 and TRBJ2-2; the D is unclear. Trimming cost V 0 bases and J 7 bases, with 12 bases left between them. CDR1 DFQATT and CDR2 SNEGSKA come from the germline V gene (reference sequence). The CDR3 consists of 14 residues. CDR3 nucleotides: TGCAGTGCTAGAGACATCGCTGCCGGCGGGGAGCTGTTTTTT. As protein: CSARDIAAGGELFF.

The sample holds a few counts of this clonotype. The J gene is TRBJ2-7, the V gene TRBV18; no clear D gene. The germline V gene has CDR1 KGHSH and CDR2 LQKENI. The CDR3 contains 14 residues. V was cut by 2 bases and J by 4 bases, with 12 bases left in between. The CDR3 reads CASSPNAYGYEQYF. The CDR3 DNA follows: TGTGCCAGCTCACCAAATGCCTATGGGTACGAGCAGTACTTC.